The sequence of this TCR beta chain was determined in a study of CDR3 diversity in severe acne. This clonotype came up a few times. Unmatched junction bases numbered 5, after V lost 8 bases and J lost 6 bases. Germline CDR1 is SQVTM and CDR2 is ANQGSEA. This CDR3 region has 11 residues. TCRdb passed the PCR reads through MiXCR, listing each CDR3 protein once. Counted here are more than 70,000 distinct CDR3 sequences, 45% to 50% occurring once; the ten biggest clones make up around 10%. This chain joins TRBV29-1 and TRBJ2-7; 9 bases map to TRBD1. Sequences were obtained from blood. The sequence came from a male donor with severe acne vulgaris. This CDR3 is CSLGDRVEQYF. For the CDR3, the DNA is TGCAGCTTGGGGGACAGGGTCGAGCAGTACTTC.